One and the same sample provided the 3 T cell receptor beta chains below, sequenced in a study of long-term antiretroviral therapy in people with HIV. With survey level as its setting, the immunoSEQ assay was v3.0. The table came from immunoSEQ multiplex PCR; TCRdb's copy has only in-frame clones and leaves some out. This table has about 40,000 clones, 75% to 90% appearing once. The sequences come from unsorted PBMCs, collected 3.1 years after starting antiretroviral therapy. Source of these receptors: a woman in her 50s with HIV.

The chain couples TRBV6-6 to TRBJ2-7; D is undetermined. The germline V gene has CDR1 MNHNY and CDR2 SVGAGI (reference sequence). This CDR3 is built from 11 residues. Trimming removed 6 bases at V and 1 base at J, with 4 bases between. This chain's CDR3 is CASRTSYEQYF. DNA for the CDR3: TGTGCCAGCAGAACATCCTACGAGCAGTACTTC.

The chain carries TRBV10-3 and TRBJ1-6; 9 nucleotides line up with TRBD1. This CDR3 is built from 14 residues. With 2 bases clipped from V and 9 bases from J, the junction kept 2 bases outside the gene matches. The germline V gene encodes CDR1 ENHRY and CDR2 SYGVKD. CDR3 coding DNA: TGTGCCATCAGTGAGGGACAGGGGTTTTCACCCCTCCACTTT. It encodes CAISEGQGFSPLHF.

The chain combines TRBV7-9 with TRBJ2-7; no reliable D call. V shed 1 base and J shed 6 bases, with 7 bases lying between them. The germline V gene encodes CDR1 SEHNR and CDR2 FQNEAQ (reference sequence). The CDR3 runs 12 residues. The CDR3 DNA follows: TGTGCCAGCAGCTTAGTTTTCCTCGAGCAGTACTTC. Translation gives CASSLVFLEQYF.